The entry below describes one TCR beta chain. Other DNA sequences within the sample encode an identical CDR3. This sample was taken from a study of shared clonotypes between healthy human individuals. Study-level background: Three CD4 naive, three CD4 memory, two CD8 naive and one CD8 memory plate were used per donor.

The CDR3 is made up of 14 amino acids. Trimming cost V 2 bases and J 1 base; bases outside gene matches: 1. Germline V gene lookup returns CDR1 SGHTA and CDR2 FQGTGA. It was into CD45RA+ naive and CD45RA-negative memory subsets that the CD4+ cells were split. Assay used: immunoSEQ multiplex PCR; TCRdb lists only in-frame clones, some missing. The data hold about 2,500,000 clones, with about 92% observed a single time. Source material: naive CD4+ T cells sorted from blood. Subset in this sample: CD45RA+ positively selected. This sequence originates from a man aged 18 to 35 in good health. This chain connects TRBV7-3 to TRBJ2-5; 7 nucleotides agree with TRBD2. The CDR3 DNA reads TGTGCCAGCAGCTTAGGCGGGGGCCAAGAGACCCAGTACTTC. It encodes CASSLGGGQETQYF. Based on the CDR3 plus reference TRBV7-3 and TRBJ2-5, the full variable domain is GAGVSQTPSNKVTEKGKYVELRCDPISGHTALYWYRQSLGQGPEFLIYFQGTGAADDSGLPNDRFFAVRPEGSVSTLKIQRTERGDSAVYLCASSLGGGQETQYFGPGTRLLVL.